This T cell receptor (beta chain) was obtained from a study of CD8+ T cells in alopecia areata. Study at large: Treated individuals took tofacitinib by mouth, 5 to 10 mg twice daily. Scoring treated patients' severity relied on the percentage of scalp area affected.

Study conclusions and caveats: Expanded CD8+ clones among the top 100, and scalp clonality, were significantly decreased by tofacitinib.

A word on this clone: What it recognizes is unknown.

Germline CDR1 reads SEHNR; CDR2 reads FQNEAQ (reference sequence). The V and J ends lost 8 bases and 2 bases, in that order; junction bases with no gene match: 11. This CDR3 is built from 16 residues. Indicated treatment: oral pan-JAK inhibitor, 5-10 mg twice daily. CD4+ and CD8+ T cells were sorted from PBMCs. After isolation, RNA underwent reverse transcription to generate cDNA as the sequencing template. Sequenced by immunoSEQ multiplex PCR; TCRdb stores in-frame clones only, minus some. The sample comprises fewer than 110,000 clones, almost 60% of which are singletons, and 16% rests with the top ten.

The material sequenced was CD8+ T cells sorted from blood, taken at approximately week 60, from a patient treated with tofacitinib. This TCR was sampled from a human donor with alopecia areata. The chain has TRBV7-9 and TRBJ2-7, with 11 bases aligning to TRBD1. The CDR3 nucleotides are TGTGCCAGCTCGGCCCCGGGGGACAGGGGGGCCTACGAGCAGTACTTC. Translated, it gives CASSAPGDRGAYEQYF.